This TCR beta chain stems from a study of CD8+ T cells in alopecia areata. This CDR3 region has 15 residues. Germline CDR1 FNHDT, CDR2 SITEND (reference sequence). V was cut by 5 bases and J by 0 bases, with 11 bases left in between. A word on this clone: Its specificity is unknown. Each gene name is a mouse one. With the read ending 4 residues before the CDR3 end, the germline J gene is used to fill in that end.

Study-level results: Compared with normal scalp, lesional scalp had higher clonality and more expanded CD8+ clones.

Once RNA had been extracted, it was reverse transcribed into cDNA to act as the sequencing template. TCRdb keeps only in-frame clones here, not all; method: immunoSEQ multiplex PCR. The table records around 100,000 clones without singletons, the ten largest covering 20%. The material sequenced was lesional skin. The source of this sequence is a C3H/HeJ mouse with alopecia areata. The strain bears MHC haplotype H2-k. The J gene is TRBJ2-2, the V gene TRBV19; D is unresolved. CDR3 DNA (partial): TGTGCCAGCAGCCCCACAGTTGCAAACACCGGG. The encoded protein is CASSPTVANTG. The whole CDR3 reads CASSPTVANTGQLYF.